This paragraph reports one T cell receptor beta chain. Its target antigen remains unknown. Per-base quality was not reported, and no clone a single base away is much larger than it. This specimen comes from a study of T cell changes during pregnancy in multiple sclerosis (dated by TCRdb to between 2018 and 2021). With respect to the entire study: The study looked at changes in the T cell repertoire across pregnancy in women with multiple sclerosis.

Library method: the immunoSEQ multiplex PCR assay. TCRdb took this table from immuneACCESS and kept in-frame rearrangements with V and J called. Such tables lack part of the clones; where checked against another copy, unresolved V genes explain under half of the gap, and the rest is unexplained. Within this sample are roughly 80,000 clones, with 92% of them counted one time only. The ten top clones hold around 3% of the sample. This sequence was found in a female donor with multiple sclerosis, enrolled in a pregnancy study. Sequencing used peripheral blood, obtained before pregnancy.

The bases read TGTGCCTGGAGTCACAGGGGGGGACCCTACGAGCAGTACTTC. Its protein reads: CAWSHRGGPYEQYF. The chain is assembled from TRBV30 and TRBJ2-7; the D gene is possibly TRBD1, with 8 bases matching. The CDR3 contains 14 residues, cysteine and phenylalanine counted. Just the 42-base CDR3 DNA is kept, in frame starting at base 1. The junction carries 13 bases between V and J, which are trimmed by 2 bases and 2 bases respectively. From the germline V gene (reference sequence), CDR1 is GTSNPN and CDR2 is SVGIG.